Given below is one T cell receptor (beta chain) in context. This specimen comes from a study of blood T cell repertoires in COVID-19. For the study at large: The analysed material was cDNA or gDNA that came from T cells, B-cell-depleted T cells, or PBMCs.

Sequencing used immunoSEQ multiplex PCR; TCRdb keeps in-frame clones, though not all of them. The data contain fewer than 300,000 clones, roughly 85% of them seen just once; the ten biggest clones take up less than 4%. Germline V lookup: CDR1 PRHDT, CDR2 FYEKMQ (reference sequence). The CDR3 sequence is 15 residues long. With 7 bases clipped from V and 8 bases from J, the junction kept 7 bases outside the gene matches. The sequenced material came from peripheral blood. The receptor's source is a woman aged 18-29 years with acute or convalescent COVID-19. V gene TRBV13 combines with J gene TRBJ2-1; 14 bases align to TRBD2. The DNA of the CDR3 is TGTGCCAGCAACCGCGGGACTAGCGGGAGCTATGAGCAGTTCTTC. Encoded protein: CASNRGTSGSYEQFF.